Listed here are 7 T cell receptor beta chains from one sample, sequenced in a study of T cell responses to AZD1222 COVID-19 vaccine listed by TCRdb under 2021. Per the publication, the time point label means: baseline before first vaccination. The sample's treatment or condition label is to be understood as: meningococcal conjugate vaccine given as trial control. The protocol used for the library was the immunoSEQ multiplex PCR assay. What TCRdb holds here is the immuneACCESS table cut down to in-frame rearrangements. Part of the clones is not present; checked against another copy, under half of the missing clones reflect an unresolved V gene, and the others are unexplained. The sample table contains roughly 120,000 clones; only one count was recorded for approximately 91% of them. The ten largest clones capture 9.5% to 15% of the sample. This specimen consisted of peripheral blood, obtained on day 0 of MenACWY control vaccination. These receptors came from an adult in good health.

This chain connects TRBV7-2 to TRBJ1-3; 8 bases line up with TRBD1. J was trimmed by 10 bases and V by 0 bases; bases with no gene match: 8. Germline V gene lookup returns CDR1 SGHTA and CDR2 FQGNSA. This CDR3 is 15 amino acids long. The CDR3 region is CASSLALGQGVTIYF. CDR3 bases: TGTGCCAGCAGCTTAGCGCTCGGACAGGGAGTAACCATATATTTT.

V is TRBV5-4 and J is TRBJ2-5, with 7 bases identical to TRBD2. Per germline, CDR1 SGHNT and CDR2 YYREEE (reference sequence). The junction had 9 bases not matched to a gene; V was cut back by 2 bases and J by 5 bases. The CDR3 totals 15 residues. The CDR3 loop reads CASSFGTNPSETQYF. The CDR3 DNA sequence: TGTGCCAGCAGCTTCGGGACTAACCCCTCTGAGACCCAGTACTTC.

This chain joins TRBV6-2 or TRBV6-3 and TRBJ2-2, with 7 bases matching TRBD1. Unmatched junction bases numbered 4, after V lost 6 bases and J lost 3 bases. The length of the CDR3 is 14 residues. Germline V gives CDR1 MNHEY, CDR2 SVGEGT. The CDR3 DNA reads TGTGCCAGCAGCCGGGACAGCCACACCGGGGAGCTGTTTTTT. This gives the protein CASSRDSHTGELFF.

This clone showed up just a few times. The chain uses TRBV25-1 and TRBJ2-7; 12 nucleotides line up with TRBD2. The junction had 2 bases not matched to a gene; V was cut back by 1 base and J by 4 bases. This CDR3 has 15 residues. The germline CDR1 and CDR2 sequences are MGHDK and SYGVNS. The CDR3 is CASSEWTSGKYEQYF. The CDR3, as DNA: TGTGCCAGCAGTGAATGGACTAGCGGGAAGTACGAGCAGTACTTC.

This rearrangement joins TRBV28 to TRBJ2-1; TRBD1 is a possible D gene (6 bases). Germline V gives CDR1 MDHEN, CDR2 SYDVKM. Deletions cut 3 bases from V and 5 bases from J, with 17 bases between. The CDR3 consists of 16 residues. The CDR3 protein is CASSFGGQVRHNEQFF. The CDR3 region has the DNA TGTGCCAGCAGTTTTGGGGGCCAGGTGAGACACAATGAGCAGTTCTTC.

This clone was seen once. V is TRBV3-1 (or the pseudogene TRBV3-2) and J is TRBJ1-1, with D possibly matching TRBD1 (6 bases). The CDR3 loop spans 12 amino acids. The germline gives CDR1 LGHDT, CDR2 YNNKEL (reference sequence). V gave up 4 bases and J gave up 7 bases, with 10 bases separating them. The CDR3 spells CASSLGGHEAFF. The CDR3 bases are TGTGCCAGCAGCCTTGGGGGCCATGAAGCTTTCTTT.

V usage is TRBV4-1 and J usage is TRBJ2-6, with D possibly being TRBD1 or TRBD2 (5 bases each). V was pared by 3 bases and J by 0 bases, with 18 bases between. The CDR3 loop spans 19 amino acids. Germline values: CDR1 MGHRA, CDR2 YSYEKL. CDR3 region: CASSQRPGPLSSGANVLTF. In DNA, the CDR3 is TGCGCCAGCAGCCAGAGACCGGGACCACTTAGCTCTGGGGCCAACGTCCTGACTTTC.